In this sample, the clone carrying this TCR beta chain turned up a few times. Germline assignment: CDR1 LGHDT and CDR2 YNNKEL (reference sequence). The CDR3 has 13 residues. V dropped 4 bases and J dropped 3 bases, with 10 bases sitting between them. The data derive from a study of regulatory T cells in long-lasting Graves disease. Sample time point: newly diagnosed GD, antithyroid drugs for less than 3 months. PBMC-derived RNA was used for the TCR library. To make TCR beta libraries, researchers used iRepertoire HTBI primers and Arm-PCR of CDR3 regions. TCRdb ran MiXCR on the multiplex PCR reads and lists one entry per CDR3 protein. The profile shows roughly 610,000 distinct CDR3 sequences, roughly 15% of them singletons. These data also featured in a second study, about T cells in Graves' hyperthyroidism and ophthalmopathy.

The receptor comes from a woman in her 30s with Graves disease. The chain employs TRBV3-1 and TRBJ2-7, with a weak D call TRBD1 (5 bases). The sequences come from peripheral blood mononuclear cells (PBMCs), collected at new diagnosis, from a patient treated with antithyroid drugs. CDR3 DNA sequence: TGTGCCAGCAGCCCCTTAGGGGTCTACGAGCAGTACTTC. Encoded protein: CASSPLGVYEQYF.